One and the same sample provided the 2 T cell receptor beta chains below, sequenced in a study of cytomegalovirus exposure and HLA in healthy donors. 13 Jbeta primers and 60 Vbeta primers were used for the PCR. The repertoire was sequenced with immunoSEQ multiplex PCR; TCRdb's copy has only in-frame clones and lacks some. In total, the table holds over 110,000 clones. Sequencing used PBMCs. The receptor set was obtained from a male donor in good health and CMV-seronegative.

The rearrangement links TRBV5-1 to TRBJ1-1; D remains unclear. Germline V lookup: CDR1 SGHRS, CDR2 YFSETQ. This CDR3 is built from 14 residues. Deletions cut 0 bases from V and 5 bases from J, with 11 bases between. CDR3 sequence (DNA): TGCGCCAGCAGCTTGGCTGGGCTTGGGACTGAAGCTTTCTTT. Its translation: CASSLAGLGTEAFF. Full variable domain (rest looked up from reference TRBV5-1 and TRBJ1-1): KAGVTQTPRYLIKTRGQQVTLSCSPISGHRSVSWYQQTPGQGLQFLFEYFSETQRNKGNFPGRFSGRQFSNSRSEMNVSTLELGDSALYLCASSLAGLGTEAFFGQGTRLTVV.

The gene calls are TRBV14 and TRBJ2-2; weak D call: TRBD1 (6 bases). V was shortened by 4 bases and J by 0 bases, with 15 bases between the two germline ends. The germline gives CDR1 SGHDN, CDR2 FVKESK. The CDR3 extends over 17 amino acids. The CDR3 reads CASSLFTSGANTGELFF. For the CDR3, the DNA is TGTGCCAGCAGCCTATTTACTTCAGGGGCGAACACCGGGGAGCTGTTTTTT.